Sequencing of this TCR beta chain was carried out in a study of beta chain features in type 1 diabetes. Study-wide results and caveats: All four CD4+ subsets of Type 1 diabetes patients contained TCRB CDR3s that were moderately but significantly shorter.

About this clone itself: Its antigen is as yet unknown.

cDNA synthesis used the whole RNA isolate, giving expressed TCRB sequences. Generated by immunoSEQ multiplex PCR, the TCRdb table keeps only in-frame clones and is missing some. The sample has 20,000 to 25,000 clones; under 60% are singletons. Germline CDR1 reads LNHDA; CDR2 reads SQIVND (reference sequence). With 4 bases clipped from V and 4 bases from J, the junction kept 2 bases outside the gene matches. This CDR3 region has 14 residues. The receptor's source is a man in his late teens or twenties with type 1 diabetes. The sample consisted of stem cell memory CD4+ T cells from blood. The chain has TRBV19 and TRBJ2-1; 9 bases align to TRBD2. The CDR3 loop reads CASSSGREYNEQFF. The CDR3 DNA is TGTGCCAGTAGTAGCGGGAGGGAATACAATGAGCAGTTCTTC.